This is a list of T cell receptor beta chains from one sample in a study of T cells in Graves' hyperthyroidism and ophthalmopathy. One entry per CDR3 protein, called by TCRdb with MiXCR from the multiplex PCR reads. The sample carries roughly 750,000 distinct CDR3 sequences, roughly 15% recorded once. The sequenced sample consisted of blood. The receptors here all came from a man in his late teens or twenties with Graves' hyperthyroidism. The CDR3 runs from the conserved cysteine through the conserved F or W. D genes are given only for firm matches. Expanded clones are given a class, and other clones once, few, many or no size at all.

>TRBJ1-1|TRBV28|NA|many
CASSFWGEYTEAFF
TGTGCCAGCAGTTTCTGGGGGGAGTACACTGAAGCTTTCTTT
>TRBJ2-1|TRBV12-3/TRBV12-4|TRBD2|many
CASSLGLAEWINDLGEQFF
TGTGCCAGCAGTTTAGGGCTAGCGGAATGGATCAATGATCTCGGGGAGCAGTTCTTC
>TRBJ1-5|TRBV6-2/TRBV6-3|NA|many
CASSYSRGRSGNQPQHF
TGTGCCAGCAGTTACTCGAGGGGGAGGTCGGGCAATCAGCCCCAGCATTTT
>TRBJ2-1|TRBV10-3|NA|NA
CAISERSRGDQFF
TGTGCCATCAGTGAAAGGTCCCGTGGTGATCAGTTCTTC
>TRBJ2-1|TRBV7-9|NA|many
CASSPKQRLGGEQFF
TGTGCCAGCAGCCCGAAGCAGCGGCTCGGGGGTGAGCAGTTCTTC
>TRBJ1-6|TRBV5-5|NA|few
CASSLDRHNSPLHF
TGTGCCAGCAGCTTGGACAGACATAATTCACCCCTCCACTTT
>TRBJ2-5|TRBV29-1|TRBD2|NA
CSVAGLAGQETQYF
TGCAGCGTCGCAGGACTAGCGGGACAAGAGACCCAGTACTTC
>TRBJ1-1|TRBV19|NA|NA
CASLGVGTEAFF
TGTGCCAGCCTCGGGGTAGGGACTGAAGCTTTCTTT
>TRBJ2-1|TRBV7-9|TRBD2|few
CASSLFRTSGTYNEQFF
TGTGCCAGCAGCCTCTTCCGGACTAGCGGCACCTACAATGAGCAGTTCTTC
>TRBJ1-1|TRBV7-9|NA|few
CASSLAGVYTEAFF
TGTGCCAGCAGCCTCGCGGGGGTGTACACTGAAGCTTTCTTT
>TRBJ2-1|TRBV5-1|TRBD2|few
CASSLGLAGGSEQFF
TGCGCCAGCAGCTTGGGACTAGCGGGAGGTTCTGAGCAGTTCTTC
>TRBJ2-2|TRBV7-9|TRBD1|NA
CASSSLGQGPGELFF
TGTGCCAGCAGCTCCCTGGGACAGGGACCCGGGGAGCTGTTTTTT
>TRBJ2-7|TRBV5-8|NA|NA
CASSLEVSSSYEQYF
TGTGCCAGCAGCTTGGAGGTTTCTAGCAGCTACGAGCAGTACTTC
>TRBJ1-1|TRBV30|TRBD1|many
CAWSGDRGGPEAFF
TGTGCCTGGAGTGGGGACAGGGGGGGACCTGAAGCTTTCTTT
>TRBJ1-1|TRBV4-3|NA|NA
CASSQSARMNTEAFF
TGCGCCAGCAGCCAGAGCGCACGGATGAACACTGAAGCTTTCTTT
>TRBJ2-1|TRBV12-3/TRBV12-4|TRBD2|few
CASRLLAIDEQFF
TGTGCCAGCAGATTACTAGCGATCGATGAGCAGTTCTTC
>TRBJ2-3|TRBV20-1|TRBD2|many
CSAPGVAGGDTQYF
TGCAGTGCCCCTGGGGTAGCGGGAGGAGATACGCAGTATTTT
>TRBJ2-7|TRBV5-1|NA|NA
CASSNPSGSYEQYF
TGCGCCAGCAGCAACCCCAGCGGTTCCTACGAGCAGTACTTC
>TRBJ1-6|TRBV19|NA|NA
CASSWSSSYNSPLHF
TGTGCCAGTAGTTGGAGTAGCTCCTATAATTCACCCCTCCACTTT
>TRBJ2-2|TRBV10-3|NA|NA
CASHEGTGTGELFF
TGTGCCAGCCATGAGGGTACGGGCACCGGGGAGCTGTTTTTT
>TRBJ2-1|TRBV18|NA|many
CATQLAQGGNEQFF
TGTGCCACCCAATTGGCCCAGGGGGGCAATGAGCAGTTCTTC
>TRBJ2-7|TRBV28|TRBD2|few
CATYSGLATYYEQYF
TGTGCCACGTACTCGGGACTAGCGACATACTACGAGCAGTACTTC
>TRBJ2-1|TRBV11-3|TRBD2|many
CASSLGSTSGYNEQFF
TGTGCCAGCAGCTTGGGGTCGACTAGCGGATACAATGAGCAGTTCTTC
>TRBJ1-1|TRBV30|NA|many
CAWSEGFTEAFF
TGTGCCTGGAGTGAAGGGTTCACTGAAGCTTTCTTT
>TRBJ1-2|TRBV14|NA|NA
CASSPLKLGGYTF
TGTGCCAGCAGCCCTCTAAAATTAGGTGGCTACACCTTC
>TRBJ1-5|TRBV28|NA|many
CASSGIVGQPQHF
TGTGCCAGCAGTGGGATCGTGGGACAGCCCCAGCATTTT
>TRBJ2-6|TRBV18|TRBD1|NA
CANSPPRDRSASGANVLTF
TGTGCCAACTCACCACCCCGGGACAGAAGTGCCTCTGGGGCCAACGTCCTGACTTTC
>TRBJ1-2|TRBV3-1|NA|few
CASSPPGARGYTF
TGTGCCAGCAGCCCCCCGGGGGCGAGGGGCTACACCTTC
>TRBJ2-7|TRBV28|TRBD2|many
CASSLGLAGNYEQYF
TGTGCCAGCAGTCTCGGACTAGCGGGAAACTACGAGCAGTACTTC
>TRBJ2-7|TRBV2|NA|many
CASSGQGGHEQYF
TGTGCCAGCAGTGGGCAGGGGGGCCACGAGCAGTACTTC
>TRBJ1-6|TRBV2|NA|few
CASTSALYSPLHF
TGTGCCAGCACATCGGCGTTATATTCACCCCTCCACTTT
>TRBJ2-2|TRBV3-1|TRBD1|many
CASSPHRDRGELFF
TGTGCCAGCAGCCCGCACCGGGACAGGGGGGAGCTGTTTTTT
>TRBJ1-2|TRBV4-2|NA|NA
CASSQEVANVHGYTF
TGTGCCAGCAGCCAAGAAGTAGCCAACGTACATGGCTACACCTTC
>TRBJ1-1|TRBV5-5|NA|few
CASSLGRQAFSEAFF
TGTGCCAGCAGCTTGGGACGACAGGCATTCTCTGAAGCTTTCTTT
>TRBJ2-1|TRBV28|TRBD2|NA
CASSPRTSGREGNEQFF
TGTGCCAGCAGTCCAAGGACTAGCGGGAGGGAAGGGAATGAGCAGTTCTTC
>TRBJ1-1|TRBV5-6|NA|NA
CASSAVRNTEAFF
TGTGCCAGCAGCGCGGTGAGGAACACTGAAGCTTTCTTT
>TRBJ1-1|TRBV28|TRBD1|NA
CASSFRRGRTPWRTEAFF
TGTGCCAGCAGTTTCAGGAGGGGGCGAACCCCTTGGAGGACTGAAGCTTTCTTT
>TRBJ2-1|TRBV7-3|TRBD2|NA
CASSELAGGPHEQFF
TGTGCCAGCAGCGAACTAGCGGGAGGGCCCCATGAGCAGTTCTTC
>TRBJ2-1|TRBV5-1|NA|NA
CASSVVGRGENEQFF
TGTGCCAGCAGCGTAGTAGGGAGAGGTGAAAATGAGCAGTTCTTC
>TRBJ2-3|TRBV18|TRBD2|many
CASSPPGLAGVTDTQYF
TGTGCCAGCTCACCGCCCGGACTAGCGGGCGTCACAGATACGCAGTATTTT
>TRBJ2-7|TRBV20-1|TRBD2|NA
CSARDGGGDPYAQYF
TGCAGTGCTAGAGACGGGGGGGGGGACCCCTACGCGCAGTACTTC
>TRBJ1-1|TRBV9|NA|NA
CASSVGVRLMNTEAFF
TGTGCCAGCAGCGTAGGTGTGCGATTGATGAACACTGAAGCTTTCTTT
>TRBJ2-3|TRBV11-2|TRBD2|NA
CASSHGLAGTDTQYF
TGTGCCAGCAGCCATGGACTAGCGGGCACAGATACGCAGTATTTT
>TRBJ1-2|TRBV14|TRBD1|NA
CASSRPGGGGYTF
TGTGCCAGCAGCCGTCCAGGGGGCGGCGGCTACACCTTC
>TRBJ1-4|TRBV20-1|NA|many
CSALKGPTNEKLFF
TGCAGTGCTCTAAAGGGGCCAACTAATGAAAAACTGTTTTTT
>TRBJ2-1|TRBV24-1|NA|many
CATSEARDPTLIEQFF
TGTGCCACCAGTGAGGCCCGGGACCCGACCCTCATTGAGCAGTTCTTC
>TRBJ2-5|TRBV7-9|TRBD1|NA
CASSPPDRLQETQYF
TGTGCCAGCAGCCCTCCGGACAGGCTCCAAGAGACCCAGTACTTC
>TRBJ2-7|TRBV28|NA|many
CASSFEGPTYEQYF
TGTGCCAGCAGTTTCGAAGGTCCAACCTACGAGCAGTACTTC
>TRBJ2-7|TRBV5-6|NA|few
CASSLVGTHPYEQYF
TGTGCCAGCAGCTTGGTCGGGACCCACCCCTACGAGCAGTACTTC
>TRBJ2-7|TRBV28|NA|many
CASSLPETGTSYEQYF
TGTGCCAGCAGTCTCCCCGAGACAGGGACTTCCTACGAGCAGTACTTC
>TRBJ2-2|TRBV12-5|NA|few
CASGWQELGGGELFF
TGTGCTAGTGGTTGGCAGGAGTTGGGAGGCGGGGAGCTGTTTTTT